This T cell receptor (beta chain) was profiled in a study of T cells expressing NK-cell markers. Study at large: Source material for TCR beta repertoires consisted of sorted CD3+CD56+NKG2C+, CD3+CD56+NKG2C- and CD3+CD56-NKG2C+ T cells.

Notes on this clonotype: The antigen is unknown.

The CDR3 extends over 17 amino acids. The study's findings and limits: Each of a handful of donors carried dominant NKG2C+ clonotypes accounting for about 1.0-8% of CD8+ T cells. Expanded NKG2C+ T cell clones were not confirmed as HCMV-specific.

In generating TCR beta cDNA, 5'RACE template switching with UMIs was used. From the 5' RACE reads, TCRdb lists one entry per CDR3 protein and no DNA. The listing contains about 160,000 distinct CDR3 sequences. The chain links TRBV12-3 or TRBV12-4 to TRBJ1-5; TCRdb lists TRBD1, though no DNA is available to test this call. The sample was blood T cells: a sorted CD56 or NKG2C T cell subset, CD4+ or CD8+ T cells, or bulk PBMC T cells (not recorded which). This clonotype originated in a woman between 18 and 70 years old in good health. Here the CDR3 reads CASSHGQGAYSNQPQHF.